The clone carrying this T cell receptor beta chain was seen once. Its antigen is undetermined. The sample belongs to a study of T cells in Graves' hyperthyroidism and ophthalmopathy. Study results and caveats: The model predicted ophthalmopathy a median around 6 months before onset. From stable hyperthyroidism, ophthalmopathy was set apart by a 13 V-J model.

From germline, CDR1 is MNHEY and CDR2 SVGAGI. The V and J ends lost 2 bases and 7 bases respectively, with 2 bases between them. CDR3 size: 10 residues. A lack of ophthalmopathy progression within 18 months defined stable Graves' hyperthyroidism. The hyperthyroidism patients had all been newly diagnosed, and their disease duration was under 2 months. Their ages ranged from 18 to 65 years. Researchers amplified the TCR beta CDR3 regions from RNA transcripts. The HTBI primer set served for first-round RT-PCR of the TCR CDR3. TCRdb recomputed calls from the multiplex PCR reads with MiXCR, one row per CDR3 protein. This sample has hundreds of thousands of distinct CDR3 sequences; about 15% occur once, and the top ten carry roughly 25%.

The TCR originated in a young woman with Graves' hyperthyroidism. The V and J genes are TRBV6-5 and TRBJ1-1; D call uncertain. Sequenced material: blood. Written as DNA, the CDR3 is TGTGCCAGCAGTTACGGTGAAGCTTTCTTT. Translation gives CASSYGEAFF.